This T cell receptor (beta chain) is drawn from a study of shared clonotypes between healthy human individuals. Genomic DNA of each subset was evenly split across several immunoSEQ plates. In the source study's methods: Junction-only sequences without quality scores were provided by ImmunoSEQ, so filtering was different. Using immunoSEQ multiplex PCR, the repertoire was profiled, and TCRdb retains in-frame clones only, with some absent. D and trimming come from the DNA, and the V and J calls and clone size come from that table. The sample has roughly 2.1 million clones; more than 85% are singletons. J was trimmed by 4 bases and V by 5 bases; bases with no gene match: 6. The CDR3 consists of 15 residues. Germline V gene sequence: CDR1 MNHEY, CDR2 SMNVEV (reference sequence). Positive CCR7 selection of CD45RO-negative cells yielded the naive CD8 cells, and terminally differentiated effector memory CD45RA+ cells were excluded.

Sequenced material: naive CD8+ T cells from PBMCs. The source of this sequence is a man between 18 and 35 years old in good health. Some clones in this sample may be carry-over from other donors' samples. This chain uses TRBV27 with TRBJ2-1, with 9 bases fitting TRBD2. This CDR3 is CASSVRLAAYNEQFF. The CDR3 coding sequence is TGTGCCAGCAGTGTGAGACTAGCGGCGTACAATGAGCAGTTCTTC.